Below are 10 T cell receptor beta chains sequenced from a single sample in a study of cytomegalovirus exposure and HLA in healthy donors. Researchers ran the PCR with 60 Vbeta and 13 Jbeta primers. The protocol was immunoSEQ multiplex PCR, while the TCRdb copy is restricted to in-frame clones and leaves out a portion. Among roughly 130,000 clones listed, more than 80% were seen once. The sample comprised PBMCs. Receptors were obtained from a woman in her 40s in good health and CMV-seropositive.

This clone was counted once. V gene TRBV28 combines with J gene TRBJ1-3; unclear D gene. CDR1 and CDR2 (germline): MDHEN, SYDVKM. Deletions cut 6 bases from V and 0 bases from J, with 12 bases between. The CDR3 extends over 15 amino acids. Written as DNA, the CDR3 is TGTGCCAGCAGGAGGGATACGGACTCTGGAAACACCATATATTTT. The encoded protein is CASRRDTDSGNTIYF. The full variable domain, in which reference TRBV28 and TRBJ1-3 provide the parts outside the CDR3, is DVKVTQSSRYLVKRTGEKVFLECVQDMDHENMFWYRQDPGLGLRLIYFSYDVKMKEKGDIPEGYSVSREKKERFSLILESASTNQTSMYLCASRRDTDSGNTIYFGEGSWLTVV.

This clone was counted a single time. This chain joins TRBV6-5 and TRBJ2-1; the match to TRBD1 covers 10 bases. CDR1 and CDR2 from the germline V gene are MNHEY and SVGAGI. With 0 bases clipped from V and 6 bases from J, the junction kept 5 bases outside the gene matches. CDR3 size: 16 residues. CDR3 bases: TGTGCCAGCAGTTACTCTTTGGGACAGGGGCCCAATGAGCAGTTCTTC. It specifies CASSYSLGQGPNEQFF.

The rearrangement joins TRBV6-5 to TRBJ2-7; 9 bases line up with TRBD2. J was trimmed by 4 bases and V by 8 bases; bases with no gene match: 6. Germline CDR1 MNHEY, CDR2 SVGAGI. There are 13 residues in the CDR3. Written as DNA, the CDR3 is TGTGCCAGCTCGGCTAGCGGGAATTACGAGCAGTACTTC. This gives the protein CASSASGNYEQYF.

V gene TRBV19 combines with J gene TRBJ2-7; weak D call: TRBD2 (5 bases). This CDR3 comprises 13 residues. V shed 6 bases and J shed 2 bases, with 11 bases lying between them. CDR1 and CDR2 from the germline V gene are LNHDA and SQIVND (reference sequence). This CDR3 is CASRPGIPYEQYF. CDR3 coding DNA: TGTGCCAGTAGGCCCGGGATTCCCTACGAGCAGTACTTC.

The V call is TRBV7-2, the J call TRBJ1-2; D gene unclear. The CDR3 spans 14 residues. Trimming removed 2 bases at V and 2 bases at J, with 9 bases between. The germline gives CDR1 SGHTA, CDR2 FQGNSA. The CDR3 DNA follows: TGTGCCAGCAGCTTACAACAGTCGAACTATGGCTACACCTTC. Protein: CASSLQQSNYGYTF.

This sequence joins TRBV6-5 and TRBJ1-2; D gene ambiguous. The germline V gene has CDR1 MNHEY and CDR2 SVGAGI. CDR3 size: 14 residues. V was shortened by 6 bases and J by 0 bases, with 11 bases between the two germline ends. In DNA, the CDR3 is TGTGCCAGCAGGCGAACGCATACTAACTATGGCTACACCTTC. Translation: CASRRTHTNYGYTF.

This chain joins TRBV5-1 and TRBJ2-1; 7 bases align to TRBD2. Germline lookup yields CDR1 SGHRS and CDR2 YFSETQ. V was clipped by 4 bases and J by 5 bases; unmatched bases: 6. This CDR3 region has 14 residues. The CDR3 DNA follows: TGCGCCAGCAGCCCGGGAGGAGAAAACAATGAGCAGTTCTTC. This codes for CASSPGGENNEQFF. The full variable domain, with the rest looked up from reference TRBV5-1 and TRBJ2-1, is KAGVTQTPRYLIKTRGQQVTLSCSPISGHRSVSWYQQTPGQGLQFLFEYFSETQRNKGNFPGRFSGRQFSNSRSEMNVSTLELGDSALYLCASSPGGENNEQFFGPGTRLTVL.

The gene calls are TRBV29-1 and TRBJ2-7; D remains ambiguous. CDR1 and CDR2 (germline): SQVTM, ANQGSEA. The CDR3 is 14 amino acids. The V and J ends lost 3 bases and 2 bases respectively, with 14 bases between them. The CDR3 DNA reads as TGCAGCGTTGATGCACGCGGCACCACCTACGAGCAGTACTTC. It translates to CSVDARGTTYEQYF.

V and J are TRBV18 and TRBJ1-5; D not resolved. The length of the CDR3 is 13 residues. V was pared by 2 bases and J by 5 bases, with 7 bases between. The germline V gene encodes CDR1 KGHSH and CDR2 LQKENI. The CDR3 loop is CASSPGRDQPQHF. The CDR3 DNA follows: TGTGCCAGCTCACCAGGTCGGGATCAGCCCCAGCATTTT.

The chain recombines TRBV7-6 with TRBJ1-1, with D perhaps TRBD1 (6 bases). The CDR3 runs 15 residues. Germline CDR1 is SGHVS and CDR2 is FNYEAQ. V gave up 5 bases and J gave up 5 bases, with 18 bases separating them. The CDR3 protein is CASSPRAGAPTEAFF. CDR3 DNA: TGTGCCAGCAGCCCAAGGGCGGGGGCGCCAACTGAAGCTTTCTTT.